This T cell receptor beta chain was retrieved from a study of blood T cell repertoires in COVID-19. Here immunoSEQ multiplex PCR was the method, and the copy in TCRdb shows in-frame clones only, minus some. Here the sample spans over 100,000 clones, around nine tenths being singletons. The sample comprised peripheral blood. The TCR was taken from a human donor in a cohort sampled during active COVID-19.

CDR3 protein: CASSQDLAGPNTGELFF. CDR3 DNA: TGCGCCAGCAGCCAAGATTTGGCGGGGCCGAACACCGGGGAGCTGTTTTTT. The chain combines TRBV4-1 with TRBJ2-2; D might be TRBD2 (6 bases). This CDR3 is built from 17 residues. Germline V CDR1 and CDR2: MGHRA, YSYEKL. V shed 0 bases and J shed 0 bases, with 11 bases lying between them.